Listed below are T cell receptor beta chains from one sample, sequenced in a study of T cells in Graves' hyperthyroidism and ophthalmopathy. MiXCR, applied by TCRdb to the multiplex PCR reads, yields one record per CDR3 protein. The sample yields hundreds of thousands of distinct CDR3 sequences, under 45% seen once. Sequencing was done on a sample of blood. The receptor set was obtained from a woman aged 40 to 50 with Graves' hyperthyroidism. The CDR3 runs from the conserved cysteine through the conserved F or W. A D gene is named only where the DNA matches it firmly. Clone size is shown for a subset of rows, as once, few, many or a class of expanded clone.

- | TRBJ2-7 | - | TRBV12-3/TRBV12-4 | TGTGCCAGCAGTTTTACTAGAAACTACGAGCAGTACTTC | CASSFTRNYEQYF
- | TRBJ2-7 | - | TRBV20-1 | TGCAGTGCTCAGGCCCCGGGGGAGTACGAGCAGTACTTC | CSAQAPGEYEQYF
few | TRBJ1-1 | - | TRBV10-3 | TGTGCCAGCAGTGAGTACAGCCGACCGGTTGAAGCTTTCTTT | CASSEYSRPVEAFF
once | TRBJ2-3 | - | TRBV4-3 | TGCGCCAGCAGCCAAGGCGGGGACTGGGGAACAGATACGCAGTATTTT | CASSQGGDWGTDTQYF
- | TRBJ1-1 | - | TRBV2 | TGTGCCAGTATTTGGACGGCGAACACTGAAGCTTTCTTT | CASIWTANTEAFF
- | TRBJ2-7 | TRBD1 | TRBV24-1 | TGTGCCAGCAGGAAGCCGGGACAGGGGCTACCCTACGAGCAGTACTTC | CASRKPGQGLPYEQYF
few | TRBJ1-1 | - | TRBV19 | TGTGCCAGTAGTACCCTGGGCCGCTATGAAGCTTTCTTT | CASSTLGRYEAFF
many | TRBJ1-2 | - | TRBV11-2 | TGTGCCAGCAGCTTAGTCGGGACACCTTATGGCTACACCTTC | CASSLVGTPYGYTF
- | TRBJ2-3 | - | TRBV25-1 | TGTGCCAGCAGTGAAGAGTACGCAGATACGCAGTATTTT | CASSEEYADTQYF
- | TRBJ1-4 | - | TRBV7-2 | TGTGCCTGGAGTGGGACGAATGAAAAACTGTTTTTT | CAWSGTNEKLFF
few | TRBJ2-7 | - | TRBV7-3 | TGTGCCAGCAGCTTCTCGGCAGGCTCCTACGAGCAGTACTTC | CASSFSAGSYEQYF
- | TRBJ1-1 | - | TRBV7-9 | TGTGCCAGCAGCTCCCAGCGCCACCGGGATAAGATGATCTCTGAAGCTTTCTTT | CASSSQRHRDKMISEAFF
many | TRBJ2-5 | TRBD2 | TRBV7-2 | TGTGCCAGCAGCCTTTTTAGCGGGGCCGGGGAACAGACCCAGTACTTC | CASSLFSGAGEQTQYF
- | TRBJ2-2 | TRBD2 | TRBV15 | TGTGCCACCAGCACGGCCGGCGTCAGATGGCGGGAGTCTGACGGGGAGCTGTTTTTT | CATSTAGVRWRESDGELFF
- | TRBJ1-2 | - | TRBV12-3/TRBV12-4 | TGTGCCAGCAGTTTGGACGTAGCTAACTATGGCTACACCTTC | CASSLDVANYGYTF
few | TRBJ2-7 | - | TRBV13 | TGTGCCAGCAGCTCCGACCGCACAGGAATCTCCTACGAGCAGTACTTC | CASSSDRTGISYEQYF
many | TRBJ1-2 | - | TRBV7-2 | TGTGCCAGCAGCATGCCACCGGGGCTAGGGTATGGCTACACCTTC | CASSMPPGLGYGYTF
many | TRBJ2-7 | TRBD1 | TRBV7-8 | TGTGCCAGCAGCTGGGACAGGGGGCGCGAGCAGTACTTC | CASSWDRGREQYF
- | TRBJ2-5 | TRBD2 | TRBV11-1 | TGTGCCAGCAGGGGACTAGCGTTGGGGACCCAGTACTTC | CASRGLALGTQYF
many | TRBJ1-4 | TRBD1 | TRBV10-3 | TGTGCCATCAGTGACCCTGGACAGGGCGGTGAAAAACTGTTTTTT | CAISDPGQGGEKLFF
- | TRBJ2-6 | - | TRBV7-8 | TGTGCCAGCAGCTTCGGGACGGGGAGCTCTGGGGCCAACGTCCTGACTTTC | CASSFGTGSSGANVLTF
- | TRBJ1-5 | - | TRBV4-3 | TGCGCCAGCAGCCAAGATCCCGCATTTTATAGCAATCAGCCCCAGCATTTT | CASSQDPAFYSNQPQHF
- | TRBJ1-5 | - | TRBV10-3 | TGTGCCAGCAGTTACTCGAGCGGACAAACTAGCAATCAGCCCCAGCATTTT | CASSYSSGQTSNQPQHF
- | TRBJ2-5 | TRBD1 | TRBV20-1 | TGCAGTGCTATAACAGGGGGAGAGACCCAGTACTTC | CSAITGGETQYF
- | TRBJ2-3 | - | TRBV7-2 | TGTGCCAGCAGATTGGGCGGGGCCTACACAGATACGCAGTATTTT | CASRLGGAYTDTQYF
few | TRBJ1-1 | - | TRBV7-2 | TGTGCCAGCAGTCTGCGCTTAGACCCGCCGAACACTGAAGCTTTCTTT | CASSLRLDPPNTEAFF
- | TRBJ2-2 | TRBD2 | TRBV5-1 | TGCGCCAGCAGCGGGACTAGCGGGGTACGGGAGCTGTTTTTT | CASSGTSGVRELFF
many | TRBJ1-6 | TRBD1 | TRBV7-6 | TGTGCCAGCAGCCCGCGGACAGGGTCGTCACCCCTCCACTTT | CASSPRTGSSPLHF
- | TRBJ1-1 | - | TRBV12-3/TRBV12-4 | TGTGCCAGCAGCACAGGCGGCCGGAGCACTGAAGCTTTCTTT | CASSTGGRSTEAFF
- | TRBJ1-4 | - | TRBV7-2 | TGTGCCAGCAGTACCCGGGGGGGAGCAACTAATGAAAAACTGTTTTTT | CASSTRGGATNEKLFF
many | TRBJ2-2 | - | TRBV5-1 | TGCGCCAGCAGCTCGGACGGGAACACCGGGGAGCTGTTTTTT | CASSSDGNTGELFF
many | TRBJ1-3 | TRBD1 | TRBV20-1 | TGCAGTGCTGCCCAGGGGGCCTCTGGAAACACCATATATTTT | CSAAQGASGNTIYF
few | TRBJ2-1 | - | TRBV7-3 | TGTGCCAGCAGCTTAACGTGGGTGGGTGAGCAGTTCTTC | CASSLTWVGEQFF
many | TRBJ1-2 | - | TRBV9 | TGTGCCAGCAGCGTCATTGAGGGATCTGGGGGCTACACCTTC | CASSVIEGSGGYTF
- | TRBJ2-6 | - | TRBV7-9 | TGCGCCAGCAGCGGATCCACAGGGGCCAACGTCCTGACTTTC | CASSGSTGANVLTF
- | TRBJ2-1 | TRBD2 | TRBV5-1 | TGCGCCAGCAGCTTGGAGGCTAGCGGATACAATGAGCAGTTCTTC | CASSLEASGYNEQFF
- | TRBJ1-2 | - | TRBV4-3 | TGCGCCAGCGGCCTAGGGACGGACTATGGCTACACCTTC | CASGLGTDYGYTF